The text below deals with one T cell receptor (beta chain). Trimming removed 5 bases from V and 3 bases from J, with 17 bases in between. This CDR3 contains 15 residues. Germline V lookup: CDR1 SGHTA, CDR2 FQGNSA. Assay used: immunoSEQ multiplex PCR; TCRdb lists only in-frame clones, some missing. The sample holds about 100,000 clones; roughly 90% are singletons and the top ten take approximately 4.9%. This sample was taken from a study of blood T cell repertoires in COVID-19. About the study: T cells, B-cell-depleted T cells, or PBMCs provided the cDNA or gDNA that served as material.

The genes are TRBV7-2 and TRBJ2-7, with D perhaps TRBD1 (8 bases). The sequenced sample was peripheral blood. This TCR was sampled from a man aged 35 to 55 with active or convalescent COVID-19. The CDR3 loop reads CASSRTRGQGYEQYF. The CDR3 DNA is TGTGCCAGCAGCCGGACTAGAGGACAGGGCTACGAGCAGTACTTC.